This entry is about one TCR beta chain. There is no known antigen for this receptor. No much larger clone is present one base from it, and per-base qualities are unavailable. Receptor libraries were prepared by the immunoSEQ multiplex PCR assay. A mixture of 60 forward primers for TCR Vbeta segments and 13 reverse primers for TCR Jbeta segments was used in the multiplex PCR. The CDR3 region of rearranged TCR beta genes was amplified from genomic DNA by a multiplex PCR assay. Amplified TCR beta libraries were sequenced as 87-base-pair reads on the Illumina HiSeq System. As for how the authors treated the data: In a later analysis, roughly 80 million unique TCR beta chains were counted across the 690 or so repertoires, and roughly 11 million of these chains were shared by at least two donors. Raw reads were error-corrected and collapsed into unique sequences with a nearest-neighbor algorithm that merged closely related sequences to remove PCR and sequencing errors. To assign V, D and J gene segments, CDR3 sequences were aligned to IMGT reference sequences. For a sequence to be retained, a match of at least six nucleotides was required to both a V gene segment and a J gene segment. A rearrangement counted as productive if the CDR3 had no stop codons and remained in frame with V and J, and every other rearrangement counted as non-productive. CDR3 was defined according to IMGT convention as the region running from the second conserved V-encoded cysteine to the conserved J-encoded phenylalanine. In an earlier analysis of roughly 580 of the donors, sequences lacking an unambiguous match to a single V gene segment were excluded. In an earlier analysis of some 590 of the donors, a V segment was called functional when productive rearrangements were above 56.7%, and segregating when the standard deviation between donors exceeded 5%. A statistical classification framework was built to diagnose cytomegalovirus status from the catalog of TCR beta chain sequences. A later analysis assigned V and J genes by comparing TCR nucleotide sequences with IMGT/GENE-DB human TR gene sequences. The TCRdist pipeline was used in a later analysis to assign CDR3 sequences and most-parsimonious VDJ recombination scenarios. In a later analysis, every TCR beta chain was defined by the combination of its CDR3 amino acid sequence and its V-gene family, and reads without a unique V-gene family were dropped. To address suspected cross-contamination and a sequencing artifact, a later analysis removed 592 highly shared, low-generation-probability nucleotide sequences. In a later analysis, a clonal expansion index for each public chain was calculated from normalized within-repertoire ranks of inferred template counts. Generation probabilities in a later analysis came from a VDJ recombination model fitted to out-of-frame rearrangements, and those results were checked against IGoR. In a later analysis, hypergeometric tests were used to score TCR-TCR, TCR-HLA and TCR-CMV co-occurrence, with a repertoire-size bias correction applied to TCR pairs. To estimate false discovery rates, a later analysis permuted the HLA or CMV assignments 20 times. In a later analysis, co-occurring TCRs were grouped using DBSCAN, and TCRdist sequence similarity was added for clustering within HLA-allele-positive subsets. Repertoires with fewer than 30,000 or more than 120,000 public chains, plus five repertoires with anomalous nucleotide sharing, were excluded from co-occurrence clustering. TCRdb obtained this table from immuneACCESS and retained in-frame rearrangements with V and J assigned. These tables miss some clones; where compared with another copy, unresolved V genes account for less than half of the shortfall, and the remainder is unexplained. V and J calls and clone size are those listed in that table; D and trimming were worked out from the DNA. The sample table lists roughly 120,000 clones, approximately 15% of them with a count of one. The top ten hold 1.9% of the sample.

The cohort was made up of 666 healthy bone marrow donors. At the time of sampling, all cohort members were nominally healthy, though unrecorded immune exposures were likely present. The donor tested CMV seronegative and was one of the 352 seronegative cohort members. Each donor provided a peripheral blood sample, and peripheral blood mononuclear cells were used for TCR beta sequencing. Genomic DNA extraction from the blood cell samples was performed with the Qiagen DNeasy Blood Extraction Kit. The germline V gene yields KGHSH for CDR1 and LQKENI for CDR2. V trim: 3 bases; J trim: 10 bases; unmatched bases: 9. Inclusive of the bounding cysteine and phenylalanine, the CDR3 is 15 residues long. Solely the CDR3 DNA is kept, with 45 bases framed from the first base. The sample is drawn from a study of cytomegalovirus exposure and HLA in healthy donors (dated by TCRdb to about 2017). Looking at the study overall: In an earlier analysis of approximately 640 of the donors, around 290 Gb of sequence data and approximately 100 million unique TCR beta sequences from 180 million or so T cells were reported. An early release that covered roughly 600 HLA-typed donors contained approximately 300 gigabases of sequencing data and about 93 million unique TCR sequences. The genetic ancestry cluster associated with self-reported Caucasian donors included around four fifths of the roughly 410 genotyped donors. The study aimed to test whether cataloging public T cell receptors could reveal signatures of past pathogen exposure. The study profiled the T cell repertoires of some 610 subjects by immunosequencing and related them to cytomegalovirus serostatus. A separate validation cohort of 100 to 150 different subjects was used in addition to the roughly 640-subject first cohort. To predict cytomegalovirus infection status, the study combined high-throughput TCR immunosequencing, statistical association of individual TCRs with disease status, and machine learning. In a later analysis, previously published TCR beta repertoires from some 640 donors were re-analyzed and high-resolution HLA genotyping was added so that TCR occurrence patterns could be studied. Rather than drawing on any new phenotypic data, the later analysis identified candidate immune exposures from TCR beta sequences and the way those sequences occurred across donors. To decide whether each TCR beta V gene segment behaved as functional or pseudogenic, an earlier analysis of 587 of the donors relied on high-throughput TCR beta sequencing. Alongside the repertoire data, information on donor age, sex, ethnicity and CMV serostatus was compiled. A later genetic analysis used genome-wide SNP genotypes for about three fifths of the 666 donors, treating that subset as a discovery cohort. All discovery cohort repertoires had been generated using a single sequencing platform. HLA typing included class I and class II loci at four-digit resolution. The number of donors typed differed by locus, with roughly 620-640 for A, B, C, DRB1 and DQB1, around 520 for DQA1, 600 to 610 for DPA1, and 472 for DPB1. Because of strong linkage in the cohort, roughly five DR-DQ haplotypes were treated as single units for association and clustering. Among under 450 genotyped donors of the cohort, an average of around 240,000 unique TCR beta nucleotide sequences were sequenced per donor, around 18% of them non-productive.

What the research found in general, with its limitations: Correlated functional status among segregating V segments might reflect linkage disequilibrium, but an unknown experimental factor could not be ruled out. Because counts were too low, approximately 15 rarely observed V segments, including chromosome 9 orphons, were excluded from the earlier analysis of 587 of the donors. When HLA alleles, especially DR and DQ, strongly co-occurred, TCR associations were difficult to assign to individual alleles. Specific HLA alleles were associated with 15,000 to 20,000 TCR beta sequences at a false discovery rate of 0.05 in a later analysis. In a later analysis, several top co-occurrence clusters were reported to appear linked to parvovirus B19, influenza, CMV and Epstein-Barr virus. In the study, 164 TCR beta chains were listed as associated with cytomegalovirus. Broadly in line with IMGT annotations, most TCR beta V segments showed up in productive rearrangements about 90% or about 30% of the time in an earlier analysis of 587 of the donors. The classifier was reported to diagnose cytomegalovirus status with high specificity and sensitivity in both the original and validation cohorts. In a later genetic analysis, fewer N-insertions in productive TCRs were reported among donors in an Asian-associated ancestry cluster than the approximately 710-donor mean. In a later analysis, the rate of TCR association differed among HLA loci, with DRB1 alleles having the most associated TCRs and HLA-C alleles having the fewest. The authors suggested that the approach could potentially be generalized to other disease states and immunological phenotypes. Because HLA typing was missing for some donors at each locus, association tests included only the typed subset. Three of the identified cytomegalovirus-associated TCR beta chains were confirmed in vitro to be specific for cytomegalovirus antigens. Some IMGT-functional V segments, including TRBV6-2 and TRBV6-3, could not be told apart with the 87-base-pair reads, so those segments were excluded. A group of highly shared sequence variants was considered likely to be a technical artifact of the sequencing pipeline. A later analysis found that most CMV-associated TCR beta chains appeared HLA-restricted, with HLA associations seemingly driven largely by CMV exposure. While some public TCRs were present in many individuals, most TCR sequences turned up only very rarely across donors. V-gene and J-gene trimming of TCR beta chains was associated with a missense DCLRE1C variant in a later genetic analysis, and the association was replicated in an independent cohort. In this cohort, only TCR beta chains were sequenced, and detectable features were limited by the absence of alpha or paired-chain data. Immune exposure information for the cohort was limited to CMV serostatus. Presence/absence analyses assumed roughly uniform sequencing depth across donors, an assumption that may not hold. A further reported finding was that TCR beta sequences accurately predicted the HLA-A and HLA-B alleles for most subjects in the first cohort. A later analysis found that HLA-associated TCR beta chains were more clonally expanded and had lower generation probabilities than equally common non-associated chains.

This sequence was found in a woman aged 18-29 years in good health and CMV-seronegative. The chain uses TRBV18 and TRBJ2-1, with 10 bases in between that match TRBD2. The specimen was PBMCs. The DNA is TGTGCCAGCTCACCTCGGACTAGCGGCCTTCTCGAGCAGTTCTTC. It is translated as CASSPRTSGLLEQFF.